This T cell receptor (beta chain) was sequenced during a study of early T cells in non-severe SARS-CoV-2 infection. Study summary: Unsorted whole blood bulk RNA was sequenced, with unpaired chains. Study-wide findings and caveats: Clonotype matching in VDJdb favored anti-spike CD8 responses and did not capture private and CD4 specificities.

Ten or more counts support this clonotype. The antigen remains unidentified. cDNA molecules, individually, were tagged with unique molecular identifiers. MiXCR, run by TCRdb on the 5' RACE reads, gives a single entry per CDR3 protein. The profile shows more than 90,000 distinct CDR3 sequences, approximately 11% of them singletons. Source material: whole blood. This clonotype originated in an adult who was a healthcare worker with PCR-confirmed SARS-CoV-2 infection or an uninfected control (not recorded which).

CDR3 in DNA: TGTGCCAGCAGTGAAAGGCGGCCAAACACCGGGGAGCTGTTTTTT. Its translation is CASSERRPNTGELFF. This rearrangement joins TRBV2 to TRBJ2-2; D is unclear. CDR1 and CDR2 (germline): SNHLY, FYNNEI. Trimming stripped 2 bases from V and 2 bases from J, with 9 bases between. The length of the CDR3 is 15 residues.